The source of this TCR beta chain is a study of early T cells in non-severe SARS-CoV-2 infection. The CDR3 runs to 13 residues. Between the trimmed V and J ends, which lost 3 bases and 5 bases, there was a span of 8 bases. CDR1 SGHTA and CDR2 FQGTGA come from the germline V gene. The table lists this clonotype with many counts. From the 5' RACE reads, TCRdb called clonotypes with MiXCR, one entry per CDR3 protein. Counted here are around 63,000 distinct CDR3 sequences, about 6% occurring once; the ten biggest clones make up 3% to 4%. The sample was whole blood, taken at baseline. The chain joins TRBV7-3 to TRBJ2-1, with D perhaps TRBD2 (6 bases). The receptor comes from an adult who was a healthcare worker with PCR-confirmed SARS-CoV-2 infection or an uninfected control (not recorded which). CDR3 in DNA: TGTGCCAGCAGCTTCACGGGGGACAATGAGCAGTTCTTC. Amino acid sequence: CASSFTGDNEQFF. Based on the CDR3 plus reference TRBV7-3 and TRBJ2-1, the full variable domain is GAGVSQTPSNKVTEKGKYVELRCDPISGHTALYWYRQSLGQGPEFLIYFQGTGAADDSGLPNDRFFAVRPEGSVSTLKIQRTERGDSAVYLCASSFTGDNEQFFGPGTRLTVL.